This T cell receptor beta chain was recovered during a study of blood T cell repertoires in COVID-19. Background on the study: The cDNA or gDNA used as material had been derived from T cells, B-cell-depleted T cells, or PBMCs.

The assay was immunoSEQ multiplex PCR, and TCRdb's table has in-frame clones only and misses some. In the table there are under 350,000 clones, 85% to 90% of which are singletons. Clinical histories supplied by participants themselves formed the basis of cohort assignment. Trimming took 1 base from V and 5 from J; bases not matched to a gene: 16. The germline V gene has CDR1 LNHDA and CDR2 SQIVND (reference sequence). The CDR3 consists of 19 residues. The sample taken for sequencing was PBMCs or T cells enriched from blood (not recorded which). The chain uses TRBV19 and TRBJ1-5; 8 nucleotides agree with TRBD1. This TCR was recovered from a woman between 55 and 75 years old who had recovered from COVID-19. The CDR3 sequence: CASSIGPRTGLGIDQPQHF. The CDR3 coding sequence is TGTGCCAGTAGTATAGGACCCCGGACAGGGCTGGGGATCGATCAGCCCCAGCATTTT.